Listed below are T cell receptor beta chains from one sample, sequenced in a study of sequential checkpoint blockade in melanoma. Measured with immunoSEQ multiplex PCR; TCRdb has only the in-frame clones, and not every one. The table lists some 19,000 clones, approximately 82% of them singletons. Sample: CD8+ T cells sorted from blood (inferred from file names), taken from a patient given nivolumab and ipilimumab in sequence. The receptors stem from a human donor with melanoma. CDR3s include the opening cysteine and the closing phenylalanine or tryptophan. D genes are given only for firm matches. Clone size is not always given. Where it is, it says once, few, many or a class for expanded clones.

15	TRBV5-1	TRBJ2-1	-	-	CASGEGPRGTGGPFF	TGCGCCAGCGGAGAGGGGCCGCGGGGCACAGGTGGGCCGTTCTTC
14	TRBV29-1	TRBJ2-1	TRBD1	-	CSVYSGTGVNEQFF	TGCAGCGTTTACTCCGGGACAGGGGTGAATGAGCAGTTCTTC
16	TRBV27	TRBJ1-4	-	-	CASSSSVRVAREKLFF	TGTGCCAGCAGTTCATCAGTCCGGGTTGCGCGTGAAAAACTGTTTTTT
16	TRBV7-9	TRBJ1-2	-	medium-sized	CASSLVNRAQLYGYTF	TGTGCCAGCAGCTTGGTCAACAGGGCCCAACTCTATGGCTACACCTTC
12	TRBV5-6	TRBJ2-3	-	-	CASSLDSDTQYF	TGTGCCAGCAGCTTGGACTCAGATACGCAGTATTTT
17	TRBV21-1	TRBJ1-5	-	few	CASSPRKRQGGIQPQHF	TGTGCCAGCAGCCCCCGTAAGCGCCAGGGGGGAATTCAGCCCCAGCATTTT
13	TRBV19	TRBJ2-1	TRBD2	-	CASSTSPGGEQFF	TGTGCCAGTAGTACTAGCCCGGGAGGGGAGCAGTTCTTC
11	TRBV29-1	TRBJ2-1	-	-	CSVAQNNEQFF	TGCAGCGTTGCACAGAACAATGAGCAGTTCTTC
13	TRBV30	TRBJ1-1	TRBD1	-	CASTGGPGGEAFF	TGTGCCTCTACAGGGGGCCCCGGTGGTGAAGCTTTCTTT
14	TRBV6-5	TRBJ2-5	-	-	CASGPGYLGETQYF	TGTGCCAGCGGCCCGGGATATCTCGGAGAGACCCAGTACTTC
13	TRBV6-1	TRBJ1-2	-	-	CASSEGTEYGYTF	TGTGCCAGCAGTGAGGGGACTGAATATGGCTACACCTTC
16	TRBV15	TRBJ2-7	TRBD1	-	CATSRGGTGGWHEQYF	TGTGCCACCAGCAGAGGGGGAACAGGGGGCTGGCACGAGCAGTACTTC
14	TRBV27	TRBJ1-1	-	-	CASSFGGLSTEAFF	TGTGCCAGCAGTTTTGGGGGACTAAGCACTGAAGCTTTCTTT
13	TRBV25-1	TRBJ2-3	-	-	CASEEWGTDTQYF	TGTGCCAGCGAGGAATGGGGCACAGATACGCAGTATTTT
14	TRBV7-9	TRBJ2-3	-	-	CASSPPTSTDTQYF	TGTGCCAGCAGCCCCCCCACTAGCACAGATACGCAGTATTTT
15	TRBV7-9	TRBJ1-1	TRBD1	-	CASSLRQGMNTEAFF	TGTGCCAGCAGCTTACGACAGGGGATGAACACTGAAGCTTTCTTT
15	TRBV27	TRBJ2-5	TRBD2	-	CASSLSGGGRETQYF	TGTGCCAGCAGTTTATCCGGCGGGGGGCGGGAGACCCAGTACTTC
13	TRBV19	TRBJ2-5	-	-	CASSTLGKETQYF	TGTGCCAGTAGTACTCTCGGGAAAGAGACCCAGTACTTC
15	TRBV9	TRBJ2-7	TRBD1	-	CASSVDGTGQYEQYF	TGTGCCAGCAGCGTAGATGGGACAGGGCAGTACGAGCAGTACTTC
14	TRBV18	TRBJ2-7	-	-	CASPPPTISYEQYF	TGTGCCAGCCCACCACCGACTATCTCCTACGAGCAGTACTTC
13	TRBV18	TRBJ1-1	-	few	CASSPRGNTEAFF	TGTGCCAGCTCACCACGAGGGAACACTGAAGCTTTCTTT
15	TRBV19	TRBJ2-1	TRBD2	medium-sized	CASSMTSGDYNEQFF	TGTGCCAGTAGTATGACTAGCGGCGACTACAATGAGCAGTTCTTC
17	TRBV27	TRBJ1-2	-	-	CASSFNYRVGQLYGYTF	TGTGCCAGCAGTTTTAATTATCGGGTAGGACAGCTCTATGGCTACACCTTC
14	TRBV2	TRBJ2-7	TRBD2	-	CASSVGLAEDEQYF	TGTGCCAGCAGTGTAGGACTAGCAGAAGACGAGCAGTACTTC
14	TRBV28	TRBJ2-7	-	once	CASSFRTTSNEQYF	TGTGCCAGCAGTTTTAGGACAACGTCCAACGAGCAGTACTTC
13	TRBV5-3	TRBJ1-2	-	-	CASYEGGVFGYTF	TGTGCCAGCTATGAAGGGGGGGTCTTCGGCTACACCTTC
13	TRBV28	TRBJ2-7	TRBD2	-	CASRGGSSYEQYF	TGTGCCAGCCGGGGAGGGAGCTCCTACGAGCAGTACTTC
15	TRBV6-1	TRBJ2-7	TRBD2	few	CASSEDTSGSYEQYF	TGTGCCAGCAGTGAAGACACTAGCGGGAGTTACGAGCAGTACTTC
16	TRBV19	TRBJ1-5	-	-	CASSIDGGGANQPQHF	TGTGCCAGTAGTATAGATGGTGGGGGGGCCAATCAGCCCCAGCATTTT
14	TRBV4-1	TRBJ2-1	TRBD2	-	CASSWGGTNNEQFF	TGCGCCAGCAGCTGGGGGGGGACCAACAATGAGCAGTTCTTC
14	TRBV30	TRBJ1-5	-	-	CAWSADISNQPQHF	TGTGCCTGGAGTGCCGACATTAGCAATCAGCCCCAGCATTTT
15	TRBV29-1	TRBJ2-3	TRBD2	-	CSVDTSGTRWDTQYF	TGCAGCGTTGATACTAGCGGGACTCGGTGGGATACGCAGTATTTT
12	TRBV7-9	TRBJ1-2	-	-	CASSLGTYGYTF	TGTGCCAGCAGCTTAGGGACTTATGGCTACACCTTC
13	TRBV10-1	TRBJ2-2	TRBD2	-	CATLAGDTGELFF	TGCGCCACTCTAGCGGGTGACACCGGGGAGCTGTTTTTT
15	TRBV10-3	TRBJ1-5	TRBD1	-	CASSYSIQGNQPQHF	TGTGCCAGCAGTTACTCGATACAGGGGAATCAGCCCCAGCATTTT
15	TRBV4-2	TRBJ2-2	-	-	CASSPITGNTGELFF	TGTGCCAGCAGCCCTATTACAGGGAACACCGGGGAGCTGTTTTTT
14	TRBV6-6	TRBJ2-7	TRBD1	-	CASSYGTGVYEQYF	TGTGCCAGCAGCTATGGGACAGGGGTATACGAGCAGTACTTC
15	TRBV2	TRBJ2-1	TRBD2	-	CASIWSGGKNNEQFF	TGTGCCAGCATTTGGAGCGGGGGCAAAAACAATGAGCAGTTCTTC
17	TRBV7-9	TRBJ1-5	-	-	CASSYRRVRHSNQPQHF	TGTGCCAGCAGCTACCGGCGGGTCCGACATAGCAATCAGCCCCAGCATTTT
15	TRBV6-6	TRBJ1-2	-	-	CASSAGTFNNYGYTF	TGTGCCAGCAGCGCCGGGACATTTAATAACTATGGCTACACCTTC
16	TRBV7-9	TRBJ2-5	TRBD2	-	CASSFIRTSGLETQYF	TGTGCCAGCAGCTTTATCCGGACTAGCGGGTTGGAGACCCAGTACTTC
13	TRBV4-1	TRBJ2-5	TRBD2	-	CASKELGGETQYF	TGCGCCAGCAAAGAACTGGGAGGGGAGACCCAGTACTTC
14	TRBV14	TRBJ2-1	TRBD2	few	CASGRGGTYNEQFF	TGTGCCAGCGGGAGGGGAGGGACCTACAATGAGCAGTTCTTC
14	TRBV28	TRBJ2-7	TRBD1	-	CASSLKGQAYEQYF	TGTGCCAGCAGTTTAAAAGGACAGGCCTACGAGCAGTACTTC
15	TRBV9	TRBJ2-7	TRBD1	-	CASSVEDDRDYEQYF	TGTGCCAGCAGCGTAGAAGACGACAGGGACTACGAGCAGTACTTC
15	TRBV7-8	TRBJ2-3	TRBD1	-	CASSLAGGSTDTQYF	TGTGCCAGCAGCTTAGCAGGGGGCTCCACAGATACGCAGTATTTT
15	TRBV6-1	TRBJ2-3	TRBD1	-	CASSQGQGALDTQYF	TGTGCCAGCAGCCAGGGACAGGGGGCTTTAGATACGCAGTATTTT
15	TRBV2	TRBJ1-3	TRBD1	-	CASNQQGVTGNTIYF	TGTGCCAGCAACCAACAGGGGGTTACTGGAAACACCATATATTTT
14	TRBV7-9	TRBJ2-3	TRBD2	-	CASSSSGTGDTQYF	TGTGCCAGCAGCTCTAGCGGGACGGGAGATACGCAGTATTTT
11	TRBV6-6	TRBJ1-1	-	-	CAITGGTEAFF	TGTGCCATAACGGGGGGCACTGAAGCTTTCTTT
14	TRBV10-3	TRBJ2-1	TRBD2	-	CAIRQLAGANEQFF	TGTGCCATCCGTCAACTAGCGGGTGCCAATGAGCAGTTCTTC
15	TRBV28	TRBJ1-2	TRBD1	-	CASSSRGIAAYGYTF	TGTGCCAGCAGTTCCAGGGGGATCGCGGCGTATGGCTACACCTTC
15	TRBV5-6	TRBJ2-1	TRBD1	-	CASSFGDRAYNEQFF	TGTGCCAGCAGCTTCGGTGACAGGGCCTACAATGAGCAGTTCTTC
15	TRBV7-8	TRBJ2-3	-	few	CASSLGGGLTDTQYF	TGTGCCAGCAGCCTAGGGGGGGGGCTCACAGATACGCAGTATTTT
16	TRBV10-3	TRBJ2-7	-	once	CAISESGGGSSYEQYF	TGTGCCATCAGTGAGTCTGGAGGGGGCTCATCCTACGAGCAGTACTTC
14	TRBV6-1	TRBJ2-3	TRBD2	-	CASSEGGGADTQYF	TGTGCCAGCAGTGAGGGCGGGGGGGCAGATACGCAGTATTTT
14	TRBV2	TRBJ2-2	-	-	CASSLAANTGELFF	TGTGCCAGCAGCCTAGCTGCTAACACCGGGGAGCTGTTTTTT
13	TRBV29-1	TRBJ2-7	TRBD1	-	CSVGTGGLYEQYF	TGCAGCGTCGGGACAGGGGGCCTCTACGAGCAGTACTTC
15	TRBV7-6	TRBJ2-7	-	-	CASSLVHRSSYEQYF	TGTGCCAGCAGCTTAGTCCACAGGAGCTCCTACGAGCAGTACTTC